This is a list of T cell receptor beta chains from one sample in a study of blood T cell repertoires in COVID-19. Method: immunoSEQ multiplex PCR; TCRdb's copy keeps in-frame clones and lacks some. The sample has around 100,000 clones, 65% to 90% seen once. Sequencing used PBMCs or T cells enriched from blood (not recorded which). These receptors all stem from a woman aged 45-59 years who had recovered from COVID-19. The CDR3 runs from the conserved cysteine through the conserved F or W. A D gene is named only where the DNA matches it firmly. Clone size is given for some rows only: seen once, a few or many times, or a class if the clone is expanded.

CASSVGAGRGGDTQYF	TGTGCCAGCAGCGTAGGAGCGGGGAGGGGCGGAGATACGCAGTATTTT	NA	TRBD2	TRBV9	TRBJ2-3
CASSFPLTGGATDTQYF	TGTGCCAGCAGTTTTCCTTTGACAGGGGGCGCCACAGATACGCAGTATTTT	NA	TRBD1	TRBV28	TRBJ2-3
CASSEQGYGYTF	TGTGCCAGCAGTGAACAGGGCTATGGCTACACCTTC	NA	NA	TRBV6-4	TRBJ1-2
CAISESQQGQETQYF	TGTGCCATCAGTGAGAGTCAACAGGGCCAAGAGACCCAGTACTTC	NA	NA	TRBV10-3	TRBJ2-5
CASSQDGLAEETQYF	TGTGCCAGCAGCCAAGACGGACTAGCGGAAGAGACCCAGTACTTC	NA	TRBD2	TRBV4-2	TRBJ2-5
CASRKTGSDTQYF	TGTGCCAGCAGAAAGACAGGTTCAGATACGCAGTATTTT	NA	NA	TRBV27	TRBJ2-3
CASSQEGLARYTDTQYF	TGTGCCAGCAGCCAGGAAGGACTAGCGCGGTACACAGATACGCAGTATTTT	NA	TRBD2	TRBV3-1/TRBV3-2	TRBJ2-3
CAWEQDRVTEAFF	TGTGCCTGGGAGCAGGACAGGGTCACTGAAGCTTTCTTT	NA	TRBD1	TRBV30	TRBJ1-1
CASSLGGQASYEQYF	TGCGCCAGCAGCTTGGGCGGACAGGCGAGCTACGAGCAGTACTTC	NA	TRBD1	TRBV5-1	TRBJ2-7
CASTTDRNTGELFF	TGTGCCAGCACTACCGACAGGAACACCGGGGAGCTGTTTTTT	NA	NA	TRBV2	TRBJ2-2
CASSLGTGNYGYTF	TGTGCCAGCTCACTTGGGACAGGGAACTATGGCTACACCTTC	NA	TRBD1	TRBV18	TRBJ1-2
CASSLGLNQPQHF	TGTGCCAGCAGCTTAGGACTCAATCAGCCCCAGCATTTT	NA	NA	TRBV11-2	TRBJ1-5
CASSIGQGRAGYTF	TGCGCCAGCAGTATAGGACAGGGCCGCGCTGGCTACACCTTC	NA	TRBD1	TRBV5-1	TRBJ1-2
CASSQDQRGEQYF	TGCGCCAGCAGCCAAGATCAGAGAGGGGAGCAGTACTTC	NA	NA	TRBV4-1	TRBJ2-7
CASSFSSVNTEAFF	TGTGCCAGCAGCTTCTCCTCAGTTAACACTGAAGCTTTCTTT	once	NA	TRBV7-3	TRBJ1-1
CASSETAGGAGTDTQYF	TGTGCCAGCAGTGAGACCGCCGGGGGGGCTGGCACAGATACGCAGTATTTT	NA	TRBD2	TRBV25-1	TRBJ2-3
CASSLGLAGTYEQYF	TGTGCCAGCAGCTTAGGTCTAGCGGGGACCTACGAGCAGTACTTC	NA	TRBD2	TRBV13	TRBJ2-7
CASSRSNPPTGRTEAFF	TGTGCCAGCAGCCGCTCTAACCCCCCGACAGGGAGGACTGAAGCTTTCTTT	NA	TRBD1	TRBV3-1/TRBV3-2	TRBJ1-1
CASSPTRVTGNYGYTF	TGTGCCAGCAGTCCAACCAGGGTGACGGGCAACTATGGCTACACCTTC	NA	NA	TRBV28	TRBJ1-2
CASSTGLAGSRTDTQYF	TGTGCCAGCAGCACGGGACTAGCGGGGTCCCGCACAGATACGCAGTATTTT	NA	TRBD2	TRBV5-8	TRBJ2-3
CASSPQQNTEAFF	TGTGCCAGCTCACCACAACAGAACACTGAAGCTTTCTTT	few	NA	TRBV18	TRBJ1-1
CATSRGRLGLDSGTQYF	TGTGCCACCAGCAGAGGAAGGTTGGGACTAGATTCGGGTACGCAGTATTTT	NA	TRBD2	TRBV15	TRBJ2-3
CASSLGQFNTEAFF	TGTGCCAGCAGCTTGGGGCAGTTTAACACTGAAGCTTTCTTT	few	NA	TRBV5-4	TRBJ1-1
CASSTRTYEQYF	TGTGCCAGCAGCACTAGAACCTACGAGCAGTACTTC	NA	NA	TRBV27	TRBJ2-7
CASRLGDTSFAAFF	TGCGCCAGCCGCCTTGGGGACACCTCGTTTGCGGCTTTCTTT	NA	NA	TRBV5-1	TRBJ1-1
CASSKQQGNSNQPQHF	TGTGCCAGCAGCAAACAGCAGGGGAATAGCAATCAGCCCCAGCATTTT	NA	NA	TRBV7-8	TRBJ1-5